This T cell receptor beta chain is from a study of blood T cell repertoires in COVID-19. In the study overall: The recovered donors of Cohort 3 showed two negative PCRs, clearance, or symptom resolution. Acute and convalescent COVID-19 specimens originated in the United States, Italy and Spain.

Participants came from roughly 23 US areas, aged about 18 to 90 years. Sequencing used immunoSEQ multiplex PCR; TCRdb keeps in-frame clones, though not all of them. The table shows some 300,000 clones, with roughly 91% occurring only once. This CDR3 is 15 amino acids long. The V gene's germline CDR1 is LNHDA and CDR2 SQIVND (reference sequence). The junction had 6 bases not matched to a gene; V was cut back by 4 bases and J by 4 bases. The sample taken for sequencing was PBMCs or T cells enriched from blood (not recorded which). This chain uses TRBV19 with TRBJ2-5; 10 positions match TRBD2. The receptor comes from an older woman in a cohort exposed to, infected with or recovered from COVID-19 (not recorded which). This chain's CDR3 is CASSSWLAGVETQYF. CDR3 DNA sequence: TGTGCCAGTAGTAGCTGGCTAGCGGGAGTAGAGACCCAGTACTTC. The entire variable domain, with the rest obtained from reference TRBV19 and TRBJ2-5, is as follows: DGGITQSPKYLFRKEGQNVTLSCEQNLNHDAMYWYRQDPGQGLRLIYYSQIVNDFQKGDIAEGYSVSREKKESFPLTVTSAQKNPTAFYLCASSSWLAGVETQYFGPGTRLLVL.